These 18 T cell receptor beta chains came from one sample sequenced in a study of T cells after posttransplantation cyclophosphamide. Sequenced by immunoSEQ multiplex PCR; TCRdb stores in-frame clones only, minus some. The sample comprises approximately 32,000 clones, 85% to 90% of which are singletons, and about 15% rests with the top ten. Sequenced input: PBMCs. Receptors originate from a woman aged 40 to 49 with a blood cancer, CMV-positive, and with a related stem cell donor.

This CDR3 is CASSLRGTSTDTQYF. CDR3 DNA sequence: TGCGCCAGCAGCTTGAGGGGGACGAGCACAGATACGCAGTATTTT. V and J are TRBV5-1 and TRBJ2-3, with D possibly matching TRBD1 (6 bases). The CDR3 covers 15 residues. Germline CDR1 reads SGHRS; CDR2 reads YFSETQ. With 1 base removed from V and 0 bases from J, the gap between germline ends came to 9 bases.

DNA for the CDR3: TGTGCCAGTAGTAGGGACAGAAACACCGGGGAGCTGTTTTTT. Protein: CASSRDRNTGELFF. This sequence joins TRBV19 and TRBJ2-2; 7 nucleotides align to TRBD1. The CDR3 runs 14 residues. Germline trimming cut 4 bases from V and 2 bases from J; bases unmatched to any gene: 1. In germline, CDR1 is LNHDA, CDR2 SQIVND (reference sequence).

The chain is built from TRBV10-3 and TRBJ2-2, with unresolved D. Germline CDR1 reads ENHRY; CDR2 reads SYGVKD. This CDR3 is built from 12 residues. V was trimmed by 10 bases and J by 6 bases, leaving 12 bases between them. The CDR3 coding sequence is TGTGCCACACACGACACGGCCGGGGAGCTGTTTTTT. It yields the protein CATHDTAGELFF.

DNA of the CDR3: TGTGCCAGCTACGGACAGGACCAAGATGGCTACACCTTC. Its protein product is CASYGQDQDGYTF. The chain links TRBV2 to TRBJ1-2; 7 nucleotides match TRBD1. The CDR3 is 13 amino acids. V shed 8 bases, J shed 6 bases, and the junction held 9 bases outside the gene matches. Germline V CDR1 and CDR2: SNHLY, FYNNEI. Based on the CDR3 plus reference TRBV2 and TRBJ1-2, the full variable domain is EPEVTQTPSHQVTQMGQEVILRCVPISNHLYFYWYRQILGQKVEFLVSFYNNEISEKSEIFDDQFSVERPDGSNFTLKIRSTKLEDSAMYFCASYGQDQDGYTFGSGTRLTVV.

The chain has TRBV18 and TRBJ1-1, with D possibly being TRBD1 (6 bases). V was clipped by 0 bases and J by 1 base, with 15 bases between them. From germline, CDR1 is KGHSH and CDR2 LQKENI. CDR3 length: 17 amino acids. The CDR3 DNA sequence: TGTGCCAGCTCACCACCAACCGGGACACGGAAGAACACTGAAGCTTTCTTT. Translation: CASSPPTGTRKNTEAFF.

This clone has just one count. The CDR3 protein is CASTGESAQYF. As DNA, the CDR3 is TGTGCCAGCACCGGGGAGTCGGCCCAGTACTTC. V and J are TRBV6-1 and TRBJ2-5; TRBD2 might be the D (5 bases). The germline gives CDR1 MNHNS, CDR2 SASEGT. CDR3 size: 11 residues. Trimming cost V 7 bases and J 9 bases, with 12 bases left between them.

This sequence joins TRBV9 and TRBJ2-3, with a possible D match to TRBD2 (7 bases). The CDR3 runs 16 residues. V lost 3 bases and J 2 bases, leaving 16 bases between the germline ends. Germline CDR1 reads SGDLS; CDR2 reads YYNGEE. The CDR3 nucleotides read TGTGCCAGCAGCGGATTTAGAGGGGGGGCCACAGATACGCAGTATTTT. Amino acids: CASSGFRGGATDTQYF.

This clone was counted once. This sequence joins TRBV9 and TRBJ2-3, with 7 bases identical to TRBD2. The V gene's germline CDR1 is SGDLS and CDR2 YYNGEE. CDR3 length equals 16 residues. J was trimmed by 2 bases and V by 3 bases; bases with no gene match: 9. CDR3 coding DNA: TGTGCCAGCAGCGCGGTGGGGGGGGGACCCACAGATACGCAGTATTTT. This codes for CASSAVGGGPTDTQYF.

The chain combines TRBV27 with TRBJ2-7; a weak D match, TRBD1 (6 bases). The CDR3 totals 18 residues. Germline values: CDR1 MNHEY, CDR2 SMNVEV (reference sequence). Between the trimmed V and J ends, which lost 2 bases and 2 bases, there was a span of 22 bases. CDR3 in amino acids: CASSLILSVRDKTYEQYF. DNA for the CDR3: TGTGCCAGCAGTTTAATTCTTTCAGTCCGGGACAAAACCTACGAGCAGTACTTC.

The CDR3 protein is CASRTDRGSYNEQFF. For the CDR3, the DNA is TGTGCCAGCAGAACCGACAGGGGGAGTTACAATGAGCAGTTCTTC. The V call is TRBV5-8, the J call TRBJ2-1; 9 bases match TRBD1. The V gene's germline CDR1 is SGHTS and CDR2 YDEGEE. The CDR3 covers 15 residues. The J segment lost 4 bases and the V segment lost 5 bases, leaving 7 bases of the junction unmatched.

This sequence joins TRBV27 and TRBJ1-5; 11 nucleotides align to TRBD1. Germline V CDR1 and CDR2: MNHEY, SMNVEV (reference sequence). The CDR3 is 15 residues long. V lost 4 bases and J lost 6; bases outside the gene matches: 5. The CDR3 nucleotides are TGTGCCAGCAGTTCCGGGACAGGGGGTGGTCAGCCCCAGCATTTT. Translating gives CASSSGTGGGQPQHF.

This chain uses TRBV5-4 with TRBJ1-2; 7 bases are a match to TRBD1. The germline V gene encodes CDR1 SGHNT and CDR2 YYREEE (reference sequence). The CDR3 is made up of 16 amino acids. J gave up 4 bases and V 4 bases, and 13 bases lay outside the gene matches. CDR3: CASSPGTAPSLYGYTF. CDR3 bases: TGTGCCAGCAGCCCCGGGACAGCTCCTTCTCTCTATGGCTACACCTTC.

The rearrangement joins TRBV9 to TRBJ1-2; 7 bases map to TRBD1. This CDR3 has 15 amino acids. With V trimmed by 0 bases and J by 4 bases, 6 bases remained unmatched. The germline CDR1 and CDR2 sequences are SGDLS and YYNGEE. Written as DNA, the CDR3 is TGTGCCAGCAGCGTAGGCCCGGACAGGAGCTATGGCTACACCTTC. As protein: CASSVGPDRSYGYTF. Looking up the rest from reference TRBV9 and TRBJ1-2 gives the full variable domain: DSGVTQTPKHLITATGQRVTLRCSPRSGDLSVYWYQQSLDQGLQFLIQYYNGEERAKGNILERFSAQQFPDLHSELNLSSLELGDSALYFCASSVGPDRSYGYTFGSGTRLTVV.

The chain couples TRBV5-4 to TRBJ2-2, with a possible D match to TRBD2 (6 bases). The V and J ends lost 5 bases and 5 bases respectively, with 13 bases between them. CDR1 and CDR2 (germline): SGHNT, YYREEE (reference sequence). The CDR3 is made up of 14 amino acids. CDR3 coding DNA: TGTGCCAGCAGACCGATGGGGGGTACCGGGGAGCTGTTTTTT. Its protein product is CASRPMGGTGELFF. The full variable domain, in which reference TRBV5-4 and TRBJ2-2 provide the parts outside the CDR3, is ETGVTQSPTHLIKTRGQQVTLRCSSQSGHNTVSWYQQALGQGPQFIFQYYREEENGRGNFPPRFSGLQFPNYSSELNVNALELDDSALYLCASRPMGGTGELFFGEGSRLTVL.

The chain uses TRBV5-1 and TRBJ2-2; 9 bases align to TRBD1. Unmatched junction bases numbered 6, after V lost 3 bases and J lost 6 bases. Germline CDR1 is SGHRS and CDR2 is YFSETQ. This CDR3 is built from 15 residues. CDR3 residues: CASSWRTGEPGELFF. CDR3 bases: TGCGCCAGCAGCTGGAGGACAGGGGAGCCCGGGGAGCTGTTTTTT.

This clone was picked up one time. V is TRBV5-6 and J is TRBJ1-1; no clear D. The CDR3 has 11 amino acids. Germline V lookup: CDR1 SGHDT, CDR2 YYEEEE. V lost 0 bases and J 7 bases, leaving 4 bases between the germline ends. The CDR3 loop reads CASSLVDEAFF. CDR3 nucleotides: TGTGCCAGCAGCTTGGTAGATGAAGCTTTCTTT.

This chain joins TRBV2 and TRBJ2-7, with a possible D match to TRBD2 (7 bases). V lost 6 bases and J 0 bases, leaving 15 bases between the germline ends. CDR1 SNHLY and CDR2 FYNNEI come from the germline V gene. CDR3 length equals 15 residues. The CDR3 sequence is CASRGGLLSSYEQYF. The CDR3 nucleotides read TGTGCCAGCAGAGGGGGACTACTGAGCTCCTACGAGCAGTACTTC.

V and J are TRBV19 and TRBJ1-1, with a possible D match to TRBD1 (6 bases). The CDR3 is 14 amino acids. V shed 1 base and J shed 5 bases, with 11 bases lying between them. Germline V lookup: CDR1 LNHDA, CDR2 SQIVND (reference sequence). The CDR3, as DNA: TGTGCCAGTAGTATAGGCGAGGGGGGGACTGAAGCTTTCTTT. Translating gives CASSIGEGGTEAFF.